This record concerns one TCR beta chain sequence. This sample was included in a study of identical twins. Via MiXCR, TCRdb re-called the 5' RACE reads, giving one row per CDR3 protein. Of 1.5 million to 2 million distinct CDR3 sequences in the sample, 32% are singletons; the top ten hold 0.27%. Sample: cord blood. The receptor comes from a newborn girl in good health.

The CDR3, as DNA: TGTGCCAGCAGCTTAGTACCTAGCGGTAGCAATGAGCAGTACTTC. This gives the protein CASSLVPSGSNEQYF. This rearrangement joins TRBV7-8 to TRBJ2-7; 7 positions agree with TRBD2. V gave up 1 base and J gave up 7 bases; unmatched junction bases: 10. Germline V gene lookup returns CDR1 SGHVS and CDR2 FQNEAQ. The CDR3 runs 15 residues.